This T cell receptor (beta chain) was sequenced for a study of T-cell reconstitution after alpha-beta-depleted transplantation in children. It was with unique molecular identifiers that the TCRbeta library was prepared. From the PCR reads, TCRdb called clonotypes with MiXCR, one entry per CDR3 protein. The data contain some 240,000 distinct CDR3 sequences, 12% of them singletons. Germline CDR1 and CDR2: MNHNS and SASEGT. The CDR3 totals 13 residues. The V end was cut by 8 bases, the J end by 3 bases, with 12 bases between. Ten or more counts support this clonotype. The sequencing here drew on PBMCs from the stem cell graft donor, taken from the stem cell graft. This clonotype originated in a human donor who donated a stem cell graft to a child with acute lymphoblastic leukemia. V gene TRBV6-1 combines with J gene TRBJ2-3; D is unresolved. The CDR3 DNA reads TGTGCCAGCCTCATTTTGACGACAGATACGCAGTATTTT. It yields the protein CASLILTTDTQYF.